The 28 T cell receptor beta chains listed next were all sequenced from one sample in a study of EBV T-cell therapy then PD-1 blockade in nasopharyngeal carcinoma. Assay: immunoSEQ multiplex PCR; the TCRdb copy retains only in-frame clones and omits some. The sample lists around 23,000 clones, nearly 85% occurring once. These TCRs are of unknown antigen specificity. Treatment: AdE1-LMPpoly-expanded autologous EBV-specific T-cell therapy followed by anti-PD-1 nivolumab. The starting material was CD8+ T cells from blood, obtained at approximately day 60 from a patient whose treatment included autologous EBV-specific T cells and nivolumab. These receptors were collected from a man in his forties with nasopharyngeal carcinoma.

CDR3 sequence (DNA): TGTGCCAGCAGTTACACTGGGGCTTTGATGGCTTTCTTT. Translating gives CASSYTGALMAFF. The chain carries TRBV27 and TRBJ1-1, with D perhaps TRBD1 (5 bases). The CDR3 totals 13 residues. The V and J ends lost 4 bases and 11 bases respectively, with 17 bases between them. Germline CDR1 and CDR2: MNHEY and SMNVEV (reference sequence).

The genes are TRBV20-1 and TRBJ1-2; a possible D gene is TRBD1 (5 bases). The CDR3 consists of 15 residues. Trimming removed 3 bases at V and 5 bases at J, with 19 bases between. From germline, CDR1 is DFQATT and CDR2 SNEGSKA (reference sequence). The CDR3 reads CSASEFDSGQYGYTF. CDR3 DNA sequence: TGCAGTGCTAGTGAATTCGACAGTGGCCAATATGGCTACACCTTC.

V usage is TRBV11-2 and J usage is TRBJ2-7; perhaps TRBD2 as D (6 bases). V lost 5 bases to trimming and J lost 2 bases, with 10 bases between them. The CDR3 is made up of 13 amino acids. Germline CDR1 SGHAT, CDR2 FQNNGV. CDR3 residues: CASSPGEPYEQYF. The CDR3 DNA reads TGTGCCAGCAGCCCGGGGGAACCCTACGAGCAGTACTTC. The complete variable domain, with remaining parts taken from reference TRBV11-2 and TRBJ2-7, reads EAGVAQSPRYKIIEKRQSVAFWCNPISGHATLYWYQQILGQGPKLLIQFQNNGVVDDSQLPKDRFSAERLKGVDSTLKIQPAKLEDSAVYLCASSPGEPYEQYFGPGTRLTVT.

V usage is TRBV7-2 and J usage is TRBJ2-7; D gene unclear. V was pared by 5 bases and J by 1 base, with 9 bases between. The CDR3 loop spans 13 amino acids. Germline V gene data show CDR1 as SGHTA and CDR2 as FQGNSA. The CDR3 region is CASSKGRSYEQYF. CDR3 DNA: TGTGCCAGCAGCAAGGGCCGTTCCTACGAGCAGTACTTC.

In this sample, this clone turned up a few times. Other DNA sequences in the same sample also yield this CDR3. The chain carries TRBV9 and TRBJ2-7; 7 bases are shared with TRBD1. This CDR3 contains 14 residues. V lost 1 base and J lost 2; bases outside the gene matches: 3. The V gene's germline CDR1 is SGDLS and CDR2 YYNGEE. The CDR3 region is CASSVRDSPYEQYF. DNA of the CDR3: TGTGCCAGCAGCGTAAGGGACAGTCCCTACGAGCAGTACTTC.

The sample holds one count of this clone. The rearrangement uses TRBV11-3 and TRBJ2-7; a weak D match, TRBD1 (6 bases). This CDR3 is built from 13 residues. Germline lookup yields CDR1 SGHNT and CDR2 YENEEA. The germline V and J ends were trimmed by 3 bases and 5 bases, with 11 bases remaining between them. CDR3 in amino acids: CASSFSQGDEQYF. In nucleotides, the CDR3 is TGTGCCAGCAGCTTCTCACAGGGCGACGAGCAGTACTTC.

The chain carries TRBV6-2 or TRBV6-3 and TRBJ1-2, with a tentative D call TRBD1 (5 bases). V lost 0 bases to trimming and J lost 4 bases, with 9 bases between them. CDR1 is MNHEY and CDR2 is SVGEGT in the germline V gene. The CDR3 runs to 14 residues. The CDR3 DNA is TGTGCCAGCAGTTACTCGGAAGGGGTCTATGGCTACACCTTC. Translating gives CASSYSEGVYGYTF.

The genes are TRBV5-4 and TRBJ1-2, with 7 bases lining up with TRBD1. CDR1 is SGHNT, CDR2 YYREEE, per germline (reference sequence). V shed 4 bases and J 4 bases; nucleotides not matched to a gene: 7. This CDR3 spans 14 amino acids. The CDR3 loop is CASSPRGAGYGYTF. The CDR3, as DNA: TGTGCCAGCAGCCCCAGGGGGGCCGGCTATGGCTACACCTTC.

The chain is built from TRBV7-9 and TRBJ2-7; the D is unclear. CDR1 SEHNR and CDR2 FQNEAQ come from the germline V gene (reference sequence). With 1 base removed from V and 2 bases from J, the gap between germline ends came to 9 bases. This CDR3 has 14 amino acids. The DNA for the CDR3 is TGTGCCAGCAGCTTAGTCGGGCCAACCTACGAGCAGTACTTC. Translation gives CASSLVGPTYEQYF.

V and J are TRBV6-2 or TRBV6-3 and TRBJ2-2; no firm D call. V shed 6 bases and J shed 5 bases, with 13 bases lying between them. The CDR3 length is 14 residues. Germline V gene sequence: CDR1 MNHEY, CDR2 SVGEGT. The CDR3 nucleotides read TGTGCCAGCAGCTCTTCCGAGGCGACCGGGGAGCTGTTTTTT. Its protein product is CASSSSEATGELFF.

This clone came up once. The chain joins TRBV7-8 to TRBJ1-5; D remains ambiguous. V was cut by 5 bases and J by 11 bases, with 13 bases left in between. CDR3 length: 12 residues. Germline V gives CDR1 SGHVS, CDR2 FQNEAQ. The CDR3 DNA sequence: TGTGCCAGCAGCCTATTGGTCGGGTCCCAGCATTTT. Amino acid sequence: CASSLLVGSQHF.

This clone was found a few times. This chain connects TRBV7-9 to TRBJ1-1; D ambiguous. V lost 0 bases, J lost 5 bases, and 16 bases lay in between. This CDR3 comprises 16 residues. In germline, CDR1 is SEHNR, CDR2 FQNEAQ (reference sequence). DNA of the CDR3: TGTGCCAGCAGCTTAGCGCCTGGGGAACTCCTAACTGAAGCTTTCTTT. Translation gives CASSLAPGELLTEAFF.

This clone occurred once. The chain joins TRBV15 to TRBJ1-1; unclear D gene. This CDR3 has 16 amino acids. In germline, CDR1 is LNHNV, CDR2 YYDKDF (reference sequence). Deletions cut 1 base from V and 8 bases from J, with 20 bases between. Written as DNA, the CDR3 is TGTGCCACCAGCAGAGGTGTCACCGGGCCCTACGCCGAAGCTTTCTTT. Its translation: CATSRGVTGPYAEAFF.

The rearrangement joins TRBV10-3 to TRBJ1-3; D perhaps matches TRBD1 (6 bases). V gave up 11 bases and J gave up 4 bases, with 18 bases separating them. The CDR3 is made up of 14 amino acids. Germline CDR1 and CDR2: ENHRY and SYGVKD. In DNA, the CDR3 is TGTGCCGCCCTTGGGGGGCGCGGGGGAAACACCATATATTTT. This encodes CAALGGRGGNTIYF.

The chain couples TRBV2 to TRBJ2-3; 10 nucleotides align to TRBD1. The length of the CDR3 is 15 residues. The V gene's germline CDR1 is SNHLY and CDR2 FYNNEI. V was clipped by 4 bases and J by 2 bases; unmatched bases: 3. Here the CDR3 DNA reads TGTGCCAGCAGTGGGACAGGGGGAAACACAGATACGCAGTATTTT. This codes for CASSGTGGNTDTQYF.

V gene TRBV6-4 combines with J gene TRBJ2-5; TRBD2 matches at 10 bases. The V gene end was trimmed by 0 bases and the J gene end by 1 base; junction bases not matched to a gene: 2. This CDR3 is built from 16 residues. Per germline, CDR1 MRHNA and CDR2 SNTAGT. The CDR3, as DNA: TGTGCCAGCAGTGACTCAAGCGGGGGGGGCCAAGAGACCCAGTACTTC. It codes for CASSDSSGGGQETQYF.

This clone was seen a single time. The chain employs TRBV5-4 and TRBJ1-1, with 8 positions matching TRBD1. The germline CDR1 and CDR2 sequences are SGHNT and YYREEE (reference sequence). CDR3 length: 17 amino acids. V lost 4 bases to trimming and J lost 2 bases; unmatched junction nucleotides: 13. CDR3 protein: CASSRDGDRGVNTEAFF. CDR3 coding DNA: TGTGCCAGCAGCCGGGATGGTGACAGGGGAGTTAACACTGAAGCTTTCTTT.

Only a few counts were recorded for this clone. The chain combines TRBV6-5 with TRBJ1-4, with 9 bases lining up with TRBD1. This CDR3 has 14 amino acids. The V and J ends lost 8 bases and 7 bases, in that order; junction bases with no gene match: 8. CDR1 and CDR2 (germline): MNHEY, SVGAGI. The CDR3 DNA follows: TGTGCCAGCGGACCCGGGACAGGGAGTGAAAAACTGTTTTTT. Amino acid sequence: CASGPGTGSEKLFF.

The chain is built from TRBV10-3 and TRBJ1-5, with 8 bases aligning to TRBD1. This CDR3 is 14 amino acids long. Germline loops: CDR1 ENHRY, CDR2 SYGVKD. Trimming at V came to 7 bases and at J to 3 bases, leaving 5 bases not matched to a gene. Written as DNA, the CDR3 is TGTGCCATCAACGACAGGGGAGACAATCAGCCCCAGCATTTT. Its translation: CAINDRGDNQPQHF.

The chain joins TRBV6-6 to TRBJ2-3; 8 bases map to TRBD2. V was pared by 2 bases and J by 4 bases, with 2 bases of the junction left unmatched. CDR3 size: 14 residues. CDR1 and CDR2 (germline): MNHNY, SVGAGI (reference sequence). CDR3 residues: CASSYETSADTQYF. DNA of the CDR3: TGTGCCAGCAGTTACGAGACTAGCGCAGATACGCAGTATTTT.

This sequence joins TRBV4-2 and TRBJ1-1, with 8 bases aligning to TRBD1. Trimming took 0 bases from V and 7 from J; bases not matched to a gene: 10. CDR1 LGHNA and CDR2 YNFKEQ come from the germline V gene. The CDR3 is 16 residues long. In nucleotides, the CDR3 is TGTGCCAGCAGCCAAGATCGCCAGGGGGCGAGGCGTGAAGCTTTCTTT. Amino acids: CASSQDRQGARREAFF.

This clone was observed a few times. The chain has TRBV7-3 and TRBJ2-2; 11 positions match TRBD2. V trimming: 5 bases; J trimming: 6 bases; junction bases outside the gene matches: 5. CDR1 and CDR2 from the germline V gene are SGHTA and FQGTGA. This CDR3 is 15 amino acids long. The CDR3 loop reads CASSPHSGGAGELFF. In DNA, the CDR3 is TGTGCCAGCAGCCCCCATAGCGGGGGGGCCGGGGAGCTGTTTTTT.

The rearrangement links TRBV7-9 to TRBJ2-1; TRBD1 agrees at 7 bases. The V gene end was trimmed by 4 bases and the J gene end by 0 bases; junction bases not matched to a gene: 3. CDR1 and CDR2 from the germline V gene are SEHNR and FQNEAQ (reference sequence). The CDR3 sequence is 15 residues long. Here the CDR3 reads CASSSQGSSYNEQFF. CDR3 bases: TGTGCCAGCAGCTCACAGGGGAGCTCCTACAATGAGCAGTTCTTC.

The chain links TRBV6-1 to TRBJ1-5; D is unresolved. Trimming removed 1 base at V and 2 bases at J, with 9 bases between. This CDR3 comprises 15 residues. The germline V gene has CDR1 MNHNS and CDR2 SASEGT. The chain's CDR3 is CASSEEGFRNQPQHF. CDR3 DNA sequence: TGTGCCAGCAGTGAAGAGGGATTCCGCAATCAGCCCCAGCATTTT.

This chain joins TRBV6-4 and TRBJ2-3; the D is unclear. Deletions cut 5 bases from V and 3 bases from J, with 15 bases between. Germline values: CDR1 MRHNA, CDR2 SNTAGT. The CDR3 covers 15 residues. CDR3 sequence (DNA): TGTGCCAGCAGTACGGGTTCAATGGGGACAGATACGCAGTATTTT. This codes for CASSTGSMGTDTQYF.

By frequency in the sample, this clone is medium-sized. The rearrangement uses TRBV20-1 and TRBJ2-1; 8 nucleotides align to TRBD1. The CDR3 contains 16 residues. Trimming removed 3 bases from V and 4 bases from J; junction bases left unmatched: 11. Germline CDR1 reads DFQATT; CDR2 reads SNEGSKA (reference sequence). The CDR3 loop reads CSASLIGGQVYNEQFF. CDR3 DNA: TGCAGTGCTAGTCTCATTGGGGGACAGGTTTACAATGAGCAGTTCTTC.

The chain is built from TRBV7-3 and TRBJ2-3, with no clear D. CDR1 and CDR2 (germline): SGHTA, FQGTGA. This CDR3 has 14 amino acids. V lost 4 bases and J 2 bases, leaving 10 bases between the germline ends. CDR3 in DNA: TGTGCCAGCAGCTCCCGGTATTACACAGATACGCAGTATTTT. Translated: CASSSRYYTDTQYF.

The V gene is TRBV6-2 or TRBV6-3, the J gene TRBJ2-3; 8 positions match TRBD2. The CDR3 has 17 residues. In germline, CDR1 is MNHEY, CDR2 SVGEGT. The V segment lost 3 bases and the J segment 2 bases; nucleotides outside the gene matches: 10. This CDR3 is CASSYYPGAGDTDTQYF. The CDR3 bases are TGTGCCAGCAGTTATTACCCAGGAGCGGGGGACACAGATACGCAGTATTTT.